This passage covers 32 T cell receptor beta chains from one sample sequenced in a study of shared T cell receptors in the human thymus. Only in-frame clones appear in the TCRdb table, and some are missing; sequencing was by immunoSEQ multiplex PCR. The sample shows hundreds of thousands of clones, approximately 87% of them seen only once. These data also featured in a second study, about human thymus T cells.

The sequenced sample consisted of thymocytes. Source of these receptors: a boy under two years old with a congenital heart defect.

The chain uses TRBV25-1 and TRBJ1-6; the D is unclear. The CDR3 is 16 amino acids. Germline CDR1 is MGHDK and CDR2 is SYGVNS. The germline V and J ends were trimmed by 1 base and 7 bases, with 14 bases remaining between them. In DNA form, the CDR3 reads TGTGCCAGCAGTGAATCTAGGACTCAGAAAAATTCACCCCTCCACTTT. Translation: CASSESRTQKNSPLHF.

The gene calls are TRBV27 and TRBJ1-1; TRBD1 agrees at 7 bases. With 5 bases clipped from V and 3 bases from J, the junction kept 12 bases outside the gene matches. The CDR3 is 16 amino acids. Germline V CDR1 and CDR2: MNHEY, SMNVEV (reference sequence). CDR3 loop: CASSLTRPGQHTEAFF. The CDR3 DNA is TGTGCCAGCAGTCTAACGAGACCGGGACAGCACACTGAAGCTTTCTTT.

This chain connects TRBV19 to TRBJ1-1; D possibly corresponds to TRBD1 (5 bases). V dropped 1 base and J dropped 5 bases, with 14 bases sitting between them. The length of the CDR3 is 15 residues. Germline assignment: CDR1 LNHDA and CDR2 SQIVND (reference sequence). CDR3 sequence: CASSIGRGTGTEAFF. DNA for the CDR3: TGTGCCAGTAGTATAGGGAGGGGAACGGGGACTGAAGCTTTCTTT. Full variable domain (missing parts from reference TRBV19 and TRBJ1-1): DGGITQSPKYLFRKEGQNVTLSCEQNLNHDAMYWYRQDPGQGLRLIYYSQIVNDFQKGDIAEGYSVSREKKESFPLTVTSAQKNPTAFYLCASSIGRGTGTEAFFGQGTRLTVV.

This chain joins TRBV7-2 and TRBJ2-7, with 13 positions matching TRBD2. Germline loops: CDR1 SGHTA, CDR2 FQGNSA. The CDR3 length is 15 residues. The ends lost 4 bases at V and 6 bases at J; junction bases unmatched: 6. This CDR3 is CASSSTSGRVGEQYF. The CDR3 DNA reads TGTGCCAGCAGCTCCACTAGCGGGAGGGTCGGCGAGCAGTACTTC.

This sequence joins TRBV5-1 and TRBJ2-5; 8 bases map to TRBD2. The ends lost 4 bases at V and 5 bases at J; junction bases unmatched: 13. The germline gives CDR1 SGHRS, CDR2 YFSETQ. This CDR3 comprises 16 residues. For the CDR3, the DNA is TGCGCCAGCAGCCCGTGGTGGTCGGGAGGGTCGGAGACCCAGTACTTC. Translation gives CASSPWWSGGSETQYF.

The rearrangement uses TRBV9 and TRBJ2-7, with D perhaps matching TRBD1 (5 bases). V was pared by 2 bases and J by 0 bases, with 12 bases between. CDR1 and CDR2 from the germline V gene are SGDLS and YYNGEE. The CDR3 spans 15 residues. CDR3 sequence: CASSVKFDSSYEQYF. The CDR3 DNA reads TGTGCCAGCAGCGTGAAATTCGACAGCTCCTACGAGCAGTACTTC.

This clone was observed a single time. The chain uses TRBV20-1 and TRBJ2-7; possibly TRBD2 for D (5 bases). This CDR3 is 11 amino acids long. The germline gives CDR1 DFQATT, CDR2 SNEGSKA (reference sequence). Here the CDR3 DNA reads TGCAGCAGGACGGGATCCTACGAGCAGTACTTC. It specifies CSRTGSYEQYF.

The CDR3 DNA reads TGTGCCAGCAGCTTAGAAGATAGCGGGAGTTACGAGCAGTACTTC. Protein sequence: CASSLEDSGSYEQYF. The J gene is TRBJ2-7, the V gene TRBV7-8; the match to TRBD2 covers 9 bases. Germline V gene lookup returns CDR1 SGHVS and CDR2 FQNEAQ. V was pared by 1 base and J by 4 bases, with 5 bases of the junction left unmatched. The CDR3 is made up of 15 amino acids.

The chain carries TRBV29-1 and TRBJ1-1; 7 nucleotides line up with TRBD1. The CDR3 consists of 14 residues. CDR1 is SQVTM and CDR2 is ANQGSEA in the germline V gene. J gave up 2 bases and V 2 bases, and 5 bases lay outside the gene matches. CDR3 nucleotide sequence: TGCAGCGTTGAACCGCAGGGGGTAAACACTGAAGCTTTCTTT. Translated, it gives CSVEPQGVNTEAFF. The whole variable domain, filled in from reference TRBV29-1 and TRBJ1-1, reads SAVISQKPSRDICQRGTSLTIQCQVDSQVTMMFWYRQQPGQSLTLIATANQGSEATYESGFVIDKFPISRPNLTFSTLTVSNMSPEDSSIYLCSVEPQGVNTEAFFGQGTRLTVV.

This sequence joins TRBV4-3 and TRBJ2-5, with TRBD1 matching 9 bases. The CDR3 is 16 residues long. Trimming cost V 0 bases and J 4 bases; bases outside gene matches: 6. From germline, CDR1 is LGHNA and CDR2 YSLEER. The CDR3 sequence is CASSQDPGTGIETQYF. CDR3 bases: TGCGCCAGCAGCCAAGACCCCGGGACAGGGATAGAGACCCAGTACTTC.

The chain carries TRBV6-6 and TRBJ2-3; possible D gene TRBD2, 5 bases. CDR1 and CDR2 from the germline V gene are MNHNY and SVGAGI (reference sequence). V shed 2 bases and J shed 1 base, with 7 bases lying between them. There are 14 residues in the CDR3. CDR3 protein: CASSYHGGTDTQYF. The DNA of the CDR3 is TGTGCCAGCAGTTACCACGGGGGCACAGATACGCAGTATTTT.

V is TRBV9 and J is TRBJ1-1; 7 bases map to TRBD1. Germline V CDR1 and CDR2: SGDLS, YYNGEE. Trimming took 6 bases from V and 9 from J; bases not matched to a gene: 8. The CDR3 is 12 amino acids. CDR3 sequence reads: CASTPRTGKAFF. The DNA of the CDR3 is TGTGCCAGCACCCCTAGGACAGGAAAAGCTTTCTTT.

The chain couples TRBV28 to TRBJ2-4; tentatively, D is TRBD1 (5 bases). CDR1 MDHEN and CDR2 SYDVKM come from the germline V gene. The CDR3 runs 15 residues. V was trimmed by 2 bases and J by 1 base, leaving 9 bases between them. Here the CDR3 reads CASSLQGFAKNIQYF. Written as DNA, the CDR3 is TGTGCCAGCAGTTTACAGGGATTTGCCAAAAACATTCAGTACTTC.

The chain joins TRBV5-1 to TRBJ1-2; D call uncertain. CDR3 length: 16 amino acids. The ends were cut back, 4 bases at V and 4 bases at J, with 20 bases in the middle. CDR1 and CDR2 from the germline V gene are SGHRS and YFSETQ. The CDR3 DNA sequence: TGCGCCAGCAGCGGCCCCTCTGGGAGTGAGGGCTATGGCTACACCTTC. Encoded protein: CASSGPSGSEGYGYTF.

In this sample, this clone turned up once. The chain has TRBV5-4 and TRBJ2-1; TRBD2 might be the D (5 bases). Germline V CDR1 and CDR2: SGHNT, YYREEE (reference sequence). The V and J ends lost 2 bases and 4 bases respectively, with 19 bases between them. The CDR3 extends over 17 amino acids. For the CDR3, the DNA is TGTGCCAGCAGCTTAACCCCAGGACTCGAAGCTTACAATGAGCAGTTCTTC. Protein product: CASSLTPGLEAYNEQFF.

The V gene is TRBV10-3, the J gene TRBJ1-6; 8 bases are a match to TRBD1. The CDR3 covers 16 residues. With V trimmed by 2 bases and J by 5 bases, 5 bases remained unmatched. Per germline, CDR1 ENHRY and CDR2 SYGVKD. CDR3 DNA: TGTGCCATCAGTGAGCTACCGGGACAGGATAATTCACCCCTCCACTTT. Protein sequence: CAISELPGQDNSPLHF.

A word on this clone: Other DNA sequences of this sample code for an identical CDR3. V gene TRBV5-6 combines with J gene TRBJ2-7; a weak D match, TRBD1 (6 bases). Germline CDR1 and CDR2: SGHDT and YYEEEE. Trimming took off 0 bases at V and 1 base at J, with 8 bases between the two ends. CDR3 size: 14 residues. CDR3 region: CASSLGGGSYEQYF. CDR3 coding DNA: TGTGCCAGCAGCTTGGGAGGGGGTTCCTACGAGCAGTACTTC.

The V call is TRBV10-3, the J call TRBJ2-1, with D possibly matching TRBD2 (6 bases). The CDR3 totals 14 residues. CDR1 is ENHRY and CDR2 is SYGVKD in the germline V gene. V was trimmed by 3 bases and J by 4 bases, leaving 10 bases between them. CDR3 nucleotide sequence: TGTGCCATCAGTGAACTAGCCCTTTACAATGAGCAGTTCTTC. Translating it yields CAISELALYNEQFF.

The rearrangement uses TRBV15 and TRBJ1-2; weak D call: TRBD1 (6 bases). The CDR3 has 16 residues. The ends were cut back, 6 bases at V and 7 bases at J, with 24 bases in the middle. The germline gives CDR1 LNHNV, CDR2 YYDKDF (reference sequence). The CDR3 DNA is TGTGCCACCAGAATTAAATCCGAACAGGGTTGTGGTGGCTACACCTTC. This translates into CATRIKSEQGCGGYTF.

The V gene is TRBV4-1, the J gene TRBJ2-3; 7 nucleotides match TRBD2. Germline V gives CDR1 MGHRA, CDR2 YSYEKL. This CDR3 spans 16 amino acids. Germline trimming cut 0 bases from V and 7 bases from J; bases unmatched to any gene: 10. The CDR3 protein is CASSQDLELARNTQYF. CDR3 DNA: TGCGCCAGCAGCCAAGATTTGGAACTAGCGAGAAATACGCAGTATTTT.

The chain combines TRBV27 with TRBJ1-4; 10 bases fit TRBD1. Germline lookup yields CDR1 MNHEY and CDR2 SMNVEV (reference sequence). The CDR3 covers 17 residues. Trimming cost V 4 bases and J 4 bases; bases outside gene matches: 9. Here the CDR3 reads CASSSGQGVDGNEKLFF. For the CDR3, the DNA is TGTGCCAGCAGTTCAGGACAGGGGGTGGATGGTAATGAAAAACTGTTTTTT.

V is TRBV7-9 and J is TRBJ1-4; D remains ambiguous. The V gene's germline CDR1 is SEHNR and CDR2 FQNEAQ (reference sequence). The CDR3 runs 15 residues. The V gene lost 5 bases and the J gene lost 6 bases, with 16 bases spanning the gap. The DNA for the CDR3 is TGTGCCAGCAGCCCCAACTCAGTGGCGGATGAAAAACTGTTTTTT. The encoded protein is CASSPNSVADEKLFF.

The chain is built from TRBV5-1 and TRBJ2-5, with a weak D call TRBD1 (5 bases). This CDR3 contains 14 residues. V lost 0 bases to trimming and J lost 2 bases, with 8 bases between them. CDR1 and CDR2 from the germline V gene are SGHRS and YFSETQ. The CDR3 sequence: CASSLVTGQETQYF. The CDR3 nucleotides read TGCGCCAGCAGCTTGGTCACAGGACAAGAGACCCAGTACTTC.

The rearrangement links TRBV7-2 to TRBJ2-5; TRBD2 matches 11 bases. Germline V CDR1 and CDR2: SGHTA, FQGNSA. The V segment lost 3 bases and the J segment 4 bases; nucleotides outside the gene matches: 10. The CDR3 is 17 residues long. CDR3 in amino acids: CASSFSSSGRRGETQYF. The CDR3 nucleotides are TGTGCCAGCAGCTTTTCTTCTAGCGGGAGGCGAGGAGAGACCCAGTACTTC.

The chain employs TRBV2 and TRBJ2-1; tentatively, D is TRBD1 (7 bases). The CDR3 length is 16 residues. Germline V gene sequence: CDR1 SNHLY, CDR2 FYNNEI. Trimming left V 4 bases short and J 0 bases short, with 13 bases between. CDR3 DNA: TGTGCCAGCAGTGGGAGGGGGCCCCGCTCCTACAATGAGCAGTTCTTC. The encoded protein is CASSGRGPRSYNEQFF.

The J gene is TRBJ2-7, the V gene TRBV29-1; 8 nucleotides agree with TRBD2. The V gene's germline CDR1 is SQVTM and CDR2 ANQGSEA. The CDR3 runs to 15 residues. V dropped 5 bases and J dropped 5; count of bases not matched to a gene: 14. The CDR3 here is CSVYSPGLVIDEQYF. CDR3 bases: TGCAGCGTTTACTCGCCGGGACTAGTTATCGACGAGCAGTACTTC.

The CDR3 loop reads CASLALGSTQYF. The CDR3 DNA reads as TGTGCCAGTCTGGCTCTAGGATCGACCCAGTACTTC. The J gene is TRBJ2-5, the V gene TRBV2; D gene ambiguous. Trimming cost V 9 bases and J 7 bases, with 15 bases left between them. Germline V gives CDR1 SNHLY, CDR2 FYNNEI. The CDR3 loop spans 12 amino acids.

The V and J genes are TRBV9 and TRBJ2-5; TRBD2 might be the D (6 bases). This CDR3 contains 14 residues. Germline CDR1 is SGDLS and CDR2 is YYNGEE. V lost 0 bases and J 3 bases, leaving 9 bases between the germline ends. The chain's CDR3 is CASSVVGLKETQYF. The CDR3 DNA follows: TGTGCCAGCAGCGTAGTGGGACTTAAAGAGACCCAGTACTTC. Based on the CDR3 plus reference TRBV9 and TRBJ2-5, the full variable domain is DSGVTQTPKHLITATGQRVTLRCSPRSGDLSVYWYQQSLDQGLQFLIQYYNGEERAKGNILERFSAQQFPDLHSELNLSSLELGDSALYFCASSVVGLKETQYFGPGTRLLVL.

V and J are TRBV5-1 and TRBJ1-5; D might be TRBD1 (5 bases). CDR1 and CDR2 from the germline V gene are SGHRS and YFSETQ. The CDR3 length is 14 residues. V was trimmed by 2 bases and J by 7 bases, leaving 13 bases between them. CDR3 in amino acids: CASSLGAQGQPQHF. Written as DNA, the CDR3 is TGCGCCAGCAGCTTAGGGGCCCAAGGACAGCCCCAGCATTTT.

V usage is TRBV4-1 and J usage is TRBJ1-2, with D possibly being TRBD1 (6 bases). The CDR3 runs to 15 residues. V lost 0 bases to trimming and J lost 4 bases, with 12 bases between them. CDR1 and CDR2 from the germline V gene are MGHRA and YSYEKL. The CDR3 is CASSQDAGEPYGYTF. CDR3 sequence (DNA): TGCGCCAGCAGCCAAGATGCAGGGGAGCCCTATGGCTACACCTTC.

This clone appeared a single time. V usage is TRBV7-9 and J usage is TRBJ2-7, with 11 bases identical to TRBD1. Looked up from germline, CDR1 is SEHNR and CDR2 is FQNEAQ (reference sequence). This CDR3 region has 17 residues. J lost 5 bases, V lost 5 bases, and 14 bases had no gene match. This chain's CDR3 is CASSQDRGRGRVHEQYF. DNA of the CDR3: TGTGCCAGCAGCCAGGACAGGGGGCGCGGGCGGGTCCACGAGCAGTACTTC.

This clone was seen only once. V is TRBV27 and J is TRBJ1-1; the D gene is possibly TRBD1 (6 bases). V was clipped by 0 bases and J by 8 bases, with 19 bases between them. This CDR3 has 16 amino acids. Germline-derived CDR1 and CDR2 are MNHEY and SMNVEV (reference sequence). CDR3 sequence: CASSLSVGQLNREAFF. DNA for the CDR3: TGTGCCAGCAGTTTATCTGTGGGACAATTGAATAGAGAAGCTTTCTTT.